This T cell receptor (beta chain) emerged from a study of cytomegalovirus exposure and HLA in healthy donors. As for this clone: Its antigen is as yet unknown.

General study results and limits: A reported reduction in N-insertions relative to the approximately 670-donor mean was seen in an Asian-associated ancestry cluster in a later analysis. Earlier analysis found most TCR beta V segments productive about 87% or about 30% of the time. Specificity for CMV antigens was confirmed in vitro for three of the CMV-associated chains. Indistinguishable V segments such as TRBV6-2 and TRBV6-3 were excluded.

The CDR3 runs to 17 residues. The ends lost 0 bases at V and 1 base at J; junction bases unmatched: 5. Per the germline V gene, CDR1 is LGHNA and CDR2 is YNFKEQ. PCR primers comprised 60 Vbeta and 13 Jbeta primers. TCRdb's copy holds only in-frame clones and misses some; the assay was immunoSEQ multiplex PCR. The sample contains about 130,000 clones, around 78% of which appear only once. V gene TRBV4-2 combines with J gene TRBJ2-2; 7 bases match TRBD1. The specimen sequenced was PBMCs. The source is a man aged 50-60 years in good health and CMV-seronegative. DNA for the CDR3: TGTGCCAGCAGCCAAGATCTAGGGACAGTGAACACCGGGGAGCTGTTTTTT. This encodes CASSQDLGTVNTGELFF.